This TCR beta chain was captured by sequencing in a study of blood T cell repertoires in COVID-19. Measured with immunoSEQ multiplex PCR; TCRdb has only the in-frame clones, and not every one. This sample has 35,000 to 50,000 clones, with over 75% found just once. The CDR3 runs to 12 residues. Germline V gene data show CDR1 as MNHEY and CDR2 as SMNVEV (reference sequence). The V and J ends lost 6 bases and 1 base respectively, with 6 bases between them. The sequence derives from a woman in her forties with acute or convalescent COVID-19. The V and J genes are TRBV27 and TRBJ1-1; unclear D gene. What was sequenced was peripheral blood. For the CDR3, the DNA is TGTGCCAGCAGCCCAGGGAACACTGAAGCTTTCTTT. This translates into CASSPGNTEAFF.